This entry lists 5 T cell receptor beta chains sequenced from one sample in a study of blood T cells in healthy people across ages. A J-beta primer mix and a sample-barcoded 5' primer were used in a second PCR of about 7 to 12 cycles. From the 5' RACE reads, TCRdb called clonotypes with MiXCR, one entry per CDR3 protein. The sample lists hundreds of thousands of distinct CDR3 sequences, under 30% occurring once. The data also belong to a second study, concerning T cells of mothers and their children.

Sequencing used blood. The receptors stem from a boy between 10 and 17 years old in good health.

The chain recombines TRBV5-6 with TRBJ2-7, with D perhaps matching TRBD2 (5 bases). Germline loops: CDR1 SGHDT, CDR2 YYEEEE. Trimming shortened V by 2 bases and J by 5 bases, and 20 bases separated the two germline ends. The CDR3 has 16 amino acids. The CDR3 sequence is CASSFRLTPLFNEQYF. CDR3 bases: TGTGCCAGCAGCTTTCGACTAACCCCCCTCTTCAACGAGCAGTACTTC.

Many counts were recorded for this clonotype. The genes are TRBV7-9 and TRBJ2-1, with no clear D. The CDR3 is 15 amino acids. With 2 bases removed from V and 6 bases from J, the gap between germline ends came to 14 bases. Germline V gives CDR1 SEHNR, CDR2 FQNEAQ (reference sequence). CDR3 residues: CASSLSESGRNEQFF. CDR3 DNA: TGTGCCAGCAGCTTATCCGAGTCCGGCCGCAATGAGCAGTTCTTC.

This clonotype has just a few counts. Its ends do not fully match the called genes, so a read error is possible. V is TRBV15 and J is TRBJ2-3; no clear D. This CDR3 contains 15 residues. CDR1 and CDR2 (germline): LNHNV, YYDKDF (reference sequence). DNA of the CDR3: TGTGCCACCAGCAGAAGCCGCGCTGACGCAGATGCGCAGTATTTT. Its translation is CATSRSRADADAQYF.

This clonotype came up a few times. The chain uses TRBV4-3 and TRBJ2-1; D ambiguous. Between the trimmed V and J ends, which lost 1 base and 6 bases, there was a span of 7 bases. The germline gives CDR1 LGHNA, CDR2 YSLEER. This CDR3 has 13 amino acids. Here the CDR3 reads CASSQGIGNEQFF. CDR3 coding DNA: TGCGCCAGCAGCCAAGGGATCGGCAATGAGCAGTTCTTC.

This clonotype was seen just once. The chain carries TRBV19 and TRBJ1-5; the D is unclear. V dropped 4 bases and J dropped 3 bases, with 13 bases sitting between them. The germline CDR1 and CDR2 sequences are LNHDA and SQIVND (reference sequence). CDR3 size: 15 residues. In DNA, the CDR3 is TGTGCCAGTAGTACCTACGGCAGAGCCAATCAGCCCCAGCATTTT. Amino acid sequence: CASSTYGRANQPQHF.